The T cell receptor beta chain described here comes from a study of early T cells in non-severe SARS-CoV-2 infection. TCRdb re-called the 5' RACE reads through MiXCR, storing one row per CDR3 protein. The sample has roughly 47,000 distinct CDR3 sequences, 6.5% seen once; the top ten hold about 2.7%. Germline CDR1 is SGHDT and CDR2 is YYEEEE. Trimming removed 0 bases from V and 4 bases from J; junction bases left unmatched: 7. The CDR3 totals 16 residues. The chain combines TRBV5-6 with TRBJ2-5; 9 bases are a match to TRBD2. The sequenced sample was whole blood, obtained at baseline. The source of this sequence is an adult who was a healthcare worker with PCR-confirmed SARS-CoV-2 infection or an uninfected control (not recorded which). CDR3 in amino acids: CASSLVGSGGPETQYF. CDR3 coding DNA: TGTGCCAGCAGCTTGGTCGGTAGCGGGGGCCCAGAGACCCAGTACTTC.